This entry concerns a single T cell receptor beta chain. The antigen is undetermined. A second PCR, run for 7 to 11 cycles, used a sample-barcoded 5' primer plus a J-beta primer mix. TCRdb reprocessed the 5' RACE reads with MiXCR, giving one entry per CDR3 protein. The profile covers around 820,000 distinct CDR3 sequences, with roughly 25% appearing a single time and roughly 3.8% taken by the ten largest. This record belongs to a study of blood T cells in healthy people across ages. The CDR3 sequence is 16 residues long. The V gene lost 1 base and the J gene lost 3 bases, with 15 bases spanning the gap. Germline V lookup: CDR1 LGHNT, CDR2 FRNRAP. Every donor contributed approximately 10 milliliters of peripheral blood by blood draw. Study conclusions and caveats: It was held that the diversity estimates obtained from one million T cells were underestimates.

The same sample was also studied in work on T cells of mothers and their children. That study reports: Three healthy Caucasian mothers, along with their six children, served as the donors. Second-PCR primer M1S introduced sample barcodes and 2-4 random nucleotides.

The sequencing input was blood. V usage is TRBV12-5 and J usage is TRBJ2-5, with D perhaps matching TRBD2 (7 bases). This TCR was recovered from a boy younger than 18 in good health. The CDR3 reads CASGLELGGEKETQYF. The CDR3 DNA follows: TGTGCTAGTGGTTTGGAACTAGGGGGGGAAAAAGAGACCCAGTACTTC.